Reported below is one TCR beta chain. This sample was taken from a study of blood T cell repertoires in COVID-19. Looked up from germline, CDR1 is SGHRS and CDR2 is YFSETQ. Losses at the gene ends were 0 bases for V and 0 bases for J; bases not matched to a gene: 0. CDR3 size: 16 residues. How the authors handled the data: Researchers report that nucleated cell counts were estimated from reference gene primer amplification. Generated by immunoSEQ multiplex PCR, the TCRdb table keeps only in-frame clones and is missing some. V, J and clone size were drawn from that table, and D and trimming were deduced from the DNA. The sample has around 130,000 clones, around 89% seen once; the top ten hold more than 2%.

The sequenced material came from peripheral blood. V gene TRBV5-1 combines with J gene TRBJ1-6, with 7 nucleotides matching TRBD1. The TCR comes from a man aged 70-80 years with active COVID-19. The CDR3 reads CASSLGDSSYNSPLHF. In DNA, the CDR3 is TGCGCCAGCAGCTTGGGGGACAGCTCCTATAATTCACCCCTCCACTTT.